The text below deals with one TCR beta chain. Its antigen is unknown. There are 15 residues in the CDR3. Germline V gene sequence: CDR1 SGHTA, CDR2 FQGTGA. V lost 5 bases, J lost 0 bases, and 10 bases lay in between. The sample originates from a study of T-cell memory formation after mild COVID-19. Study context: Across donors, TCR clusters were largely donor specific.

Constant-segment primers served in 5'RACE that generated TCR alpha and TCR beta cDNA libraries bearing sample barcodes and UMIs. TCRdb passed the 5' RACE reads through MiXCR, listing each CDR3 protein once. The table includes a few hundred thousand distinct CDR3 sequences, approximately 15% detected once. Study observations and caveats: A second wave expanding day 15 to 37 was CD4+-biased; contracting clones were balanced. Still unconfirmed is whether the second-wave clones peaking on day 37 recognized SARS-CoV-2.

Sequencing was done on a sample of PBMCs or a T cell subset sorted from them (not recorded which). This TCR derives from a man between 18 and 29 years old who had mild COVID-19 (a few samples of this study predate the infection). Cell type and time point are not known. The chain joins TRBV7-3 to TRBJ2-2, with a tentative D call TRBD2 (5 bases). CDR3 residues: CASSPHGTNTGELFF. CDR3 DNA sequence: TGTGCCAGCAGCCCCCACGGGACGAACACCGGGGAGCTGTTTTTT. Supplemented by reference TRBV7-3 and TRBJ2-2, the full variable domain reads GAGVSQTPSNKVTEKGKYVELRCDPISGHTALYWYRQSLGQGPEFLIYFQGTGAADDSGLPNDRFFAVRPEGSVSTLKIQRTERGDSAVYLCASSPHGTNTGELFFGEGSRLTVL.